This T cell receptor (beta chain) was retrieved from a study of T-cell reconstitution after alpha-beta-depleted transplantation in children. This clonotype was recorded many times. The V and J ends lost 5 bases and 5 bases, in that order; junction bases with no gene match: 18. The CDR3 has 18 amino acids. Germline V lookup: CDR1 SGHAT, CDR2 FQDESV (reference sequence). The TCRbeta library was prepared with unique molecular identifiers. One entry per CDR3 protein, called by TCRdb with MiXCR from the PCR reads. The sample comprises approximately 390,000 distinct CDR3 sequences, approximately 10% of which are singletons, and roughly 5.1% rests with the top ten.

The receptor's source is a human donor who donated a stem cell graft to a child with acute myeloid leukemia. This specimen was PBMCs from the stem cell graft donor, taken from the stem cell graft. The chain is built from TRBV11-1 and TRBJ2-7, with TRBD2 matching over 10 bases. CDR3 nucleotides: TGTGCCAGCAGCCATTATGTGTTTCGTAGCGGGGGGAACGACGAGCAGTACGTC. Protein sequence: CASSHYVFRSGGNDEQYV.